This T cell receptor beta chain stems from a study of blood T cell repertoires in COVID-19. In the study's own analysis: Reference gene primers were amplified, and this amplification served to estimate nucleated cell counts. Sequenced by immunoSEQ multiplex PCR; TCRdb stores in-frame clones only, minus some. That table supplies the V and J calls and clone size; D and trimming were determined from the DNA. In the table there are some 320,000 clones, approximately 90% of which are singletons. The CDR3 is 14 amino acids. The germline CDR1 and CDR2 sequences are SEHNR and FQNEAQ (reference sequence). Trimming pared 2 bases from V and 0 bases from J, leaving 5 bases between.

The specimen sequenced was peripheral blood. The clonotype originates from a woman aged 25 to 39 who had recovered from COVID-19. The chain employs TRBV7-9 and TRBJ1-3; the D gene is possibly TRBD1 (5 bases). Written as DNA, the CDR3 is TGTGCCAGCAGCTTAAGGGGCTCTGGAAACACCATATATTTT. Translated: CASSLRGSGNTIYF.